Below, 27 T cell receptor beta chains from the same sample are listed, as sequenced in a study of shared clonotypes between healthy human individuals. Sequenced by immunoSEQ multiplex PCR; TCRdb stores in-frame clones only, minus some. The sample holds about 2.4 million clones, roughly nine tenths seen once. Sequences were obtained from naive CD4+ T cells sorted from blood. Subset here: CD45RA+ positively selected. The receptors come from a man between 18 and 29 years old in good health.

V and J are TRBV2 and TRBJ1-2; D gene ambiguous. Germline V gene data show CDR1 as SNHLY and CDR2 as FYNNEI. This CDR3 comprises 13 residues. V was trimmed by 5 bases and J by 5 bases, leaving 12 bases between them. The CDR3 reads CASSQDIVYGYTF. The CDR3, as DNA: TGTGCCAGCAGTCAAGACATAGTTTATGGCTACACCTTC.

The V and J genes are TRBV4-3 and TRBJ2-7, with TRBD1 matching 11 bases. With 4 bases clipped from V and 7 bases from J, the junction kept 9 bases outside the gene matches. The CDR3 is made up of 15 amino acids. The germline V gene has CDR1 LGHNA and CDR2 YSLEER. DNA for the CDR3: TGCGCCAGCAGCCCCCAGGGACAGGGGGGAGAAGAGCAGTACTTC. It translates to CASSPQGQGGEEQYF.

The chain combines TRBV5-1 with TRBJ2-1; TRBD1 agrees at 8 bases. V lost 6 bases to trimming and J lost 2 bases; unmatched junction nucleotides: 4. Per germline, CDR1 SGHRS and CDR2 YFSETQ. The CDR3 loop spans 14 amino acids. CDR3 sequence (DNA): TGCGCCAGCACCGACAGGGGCCCCTACAATGAGCAGTTCTTC. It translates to CASTDRGPYNEQFF.

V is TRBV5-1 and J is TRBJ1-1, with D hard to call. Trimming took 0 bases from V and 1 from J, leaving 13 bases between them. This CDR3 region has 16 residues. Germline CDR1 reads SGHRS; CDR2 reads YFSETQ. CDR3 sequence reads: CASSLGSGIGNTEAFF. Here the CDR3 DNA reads TGCGCCAGCAGCTTGGGGTCCGGGATCGGGAACACTGAAGCTTTCTTT.

CDR3 protein: CASGIRGQGYNEQFF. CDR3 nucleotides: TGCGCCAGCGGTATACGCGGACAGGGGTACAATGAGCAGTTCTTC. The gene calls are TRBV4-1 and TRBJ2-1, with TRBD1 matching 9 bases. The CDR3 is made up of 15 amino acids. The germline V gene has CDR1 MGHRA and CDR2 YSYEKL. V shed 8 bases, J shed 4 bases, and the junction held 9 bases outside the gene matches.

In nucleotides, the CDR3 is TGTGCCAGCAGGGGCTTTTCCTCCGGAAACACCATATATTTT. Translation: CASRGFSSGNTIYF. This chain connects TRBV27 to TRBJ1-3; D call uncertain. V shed 6 bases and J shed 4 bases, with 13 bases lying between them. The length of the CDR3 is 14 residues. Germline CDR1 and CDR2: MNHEY and SMNVEV (reference sequence).

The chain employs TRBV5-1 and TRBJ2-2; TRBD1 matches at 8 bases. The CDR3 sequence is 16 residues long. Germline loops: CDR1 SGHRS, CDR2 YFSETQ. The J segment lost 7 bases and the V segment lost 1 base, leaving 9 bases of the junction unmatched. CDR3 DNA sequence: TGCGCCAGCAGCTTGCGGACAGGGCAAATTGGCGGGGAGCTGTTTTTT. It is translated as CASSLRTGQIGGELFF.

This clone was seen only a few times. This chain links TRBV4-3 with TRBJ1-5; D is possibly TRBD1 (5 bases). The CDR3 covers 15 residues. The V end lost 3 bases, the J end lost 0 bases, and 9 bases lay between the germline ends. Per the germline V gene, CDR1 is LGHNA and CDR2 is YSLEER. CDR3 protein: CASSQNRYSNQPQHF. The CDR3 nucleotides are TGCGCCAGCAGCCAGAACAGGTATAGCAATCAGCCCCAGCATTTT.

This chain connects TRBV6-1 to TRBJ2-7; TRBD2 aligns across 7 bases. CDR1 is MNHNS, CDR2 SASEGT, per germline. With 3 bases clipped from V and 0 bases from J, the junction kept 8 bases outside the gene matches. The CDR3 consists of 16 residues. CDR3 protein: CASSEVGGDPSYEQYF. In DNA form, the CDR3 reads TGTGCCAGCAGTGAGGTGGGAGGGGACCCCTCCTACGAGCAGTACTTC.

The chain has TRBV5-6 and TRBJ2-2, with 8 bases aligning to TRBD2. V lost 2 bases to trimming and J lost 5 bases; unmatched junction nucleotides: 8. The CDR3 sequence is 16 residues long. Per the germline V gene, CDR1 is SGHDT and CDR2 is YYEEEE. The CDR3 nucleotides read TGTGCCAGCAGCTTCCGGACTAGCCCCGGAACCGGGGAGCTGTTTTTT. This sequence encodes CASSFRTSPGTGELFF.

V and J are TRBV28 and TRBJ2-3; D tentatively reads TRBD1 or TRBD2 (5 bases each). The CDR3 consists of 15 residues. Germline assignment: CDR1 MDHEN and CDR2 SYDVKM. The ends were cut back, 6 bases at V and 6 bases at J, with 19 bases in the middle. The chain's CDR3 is CASSSGTGITDTQYF. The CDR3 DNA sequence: TGTGCCAGCAGCTCCGGGACGGGGATAACGGATACGCAGTATTTT.

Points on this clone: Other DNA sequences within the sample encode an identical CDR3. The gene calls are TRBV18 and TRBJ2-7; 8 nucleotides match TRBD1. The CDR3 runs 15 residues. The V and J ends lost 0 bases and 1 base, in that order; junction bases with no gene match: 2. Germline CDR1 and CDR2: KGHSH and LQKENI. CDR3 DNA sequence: TGTGCCAGCTCACCACCGAGACAGGGGTCCTACGAGCAGTACTTC. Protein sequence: CASSPPRQGSYEQYF.

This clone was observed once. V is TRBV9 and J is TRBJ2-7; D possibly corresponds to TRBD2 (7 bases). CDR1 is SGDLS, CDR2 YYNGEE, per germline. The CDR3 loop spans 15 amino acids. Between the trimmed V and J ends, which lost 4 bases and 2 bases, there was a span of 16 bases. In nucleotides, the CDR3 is TGTGCCAGCAGCCCTAGAGGGCGGGGGCCCTACGAGCAGTACTTC. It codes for CASSPRGRGPYEQYF.

CDR3 amino acids: CASSAGTNYNEQFF. The CDR3 bases are TGCGCCAGCAGTGCCGGGACCAATTACAATGAGCAGTTCTTC. This chain uses TRBV10-1 with TRBJ2-1; D is perhaps TRBD1 or TRBD2 (5 bases each). V lost 4 bases, J lost 4 bases, and 11 bases lay in between. The CDR3 totals 14 residues. Germline values: CDR1 WNHNN, CDR2 SYGVQD (reference sequence).

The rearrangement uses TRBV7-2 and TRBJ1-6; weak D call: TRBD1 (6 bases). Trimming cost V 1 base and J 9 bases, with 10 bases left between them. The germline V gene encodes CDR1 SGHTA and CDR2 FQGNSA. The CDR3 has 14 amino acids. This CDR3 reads CASSLDRVSSPLHF. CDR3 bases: TGTGCCAGCAGCTTAGACAGGGTGAGTTCACCCCTCCACTTT.

The CDR3 loop is CASRDPGVTGELFF. DNA for the CDR3: TGTGCCAGTAGAGACCCAGGGGTGACCGGGGAGCTGTTTTTT. The V and J genes are TRBV19 and TRBJ2-2; perhaps TRBD1 as D (6 bases). The V gene lost 6 bases and the J gene lost 5 bases, with 13 bases spanning the gap. This CDR3 has 14 amino acids. Germline V gene data show CDR1 as LNHDA and CDR2 as SQIVND (reference sequence).

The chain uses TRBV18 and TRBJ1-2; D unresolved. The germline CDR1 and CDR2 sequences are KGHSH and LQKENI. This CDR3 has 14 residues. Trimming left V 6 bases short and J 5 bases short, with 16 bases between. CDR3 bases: TGTGCCAGCTCCCCCACCTCACAGACATATGGCTACACCTTC. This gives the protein CASSPTSQTYGYTF. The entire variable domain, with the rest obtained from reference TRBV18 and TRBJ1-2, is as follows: NAGVMQNPRHLVRRRGQEARLRCSPMKGHSHVYWYRQLPEEGLKFMVYLQKENIIDESGMPKERFSAEFPKEGPSILRIQQVVRGDSAAYFCASSPTSQTYGYTFGSGTRLTVV.

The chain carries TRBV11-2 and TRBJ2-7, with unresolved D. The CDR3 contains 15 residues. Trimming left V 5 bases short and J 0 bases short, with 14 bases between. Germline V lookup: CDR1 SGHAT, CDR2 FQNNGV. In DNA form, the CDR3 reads TGTGCCAGCAGCCCCCTACTCCGGAACTCCTACGAGCAGTACTTC. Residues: CASSPLLRNSYEQYF.

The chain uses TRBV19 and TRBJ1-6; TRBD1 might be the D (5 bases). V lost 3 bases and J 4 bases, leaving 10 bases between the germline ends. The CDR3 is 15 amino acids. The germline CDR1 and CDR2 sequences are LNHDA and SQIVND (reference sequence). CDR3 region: CASSIGADYNSPLHF. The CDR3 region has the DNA TGTGCCAGTAGTATTGGGGCGGATTATAATTCACCCCTCCACTTT.

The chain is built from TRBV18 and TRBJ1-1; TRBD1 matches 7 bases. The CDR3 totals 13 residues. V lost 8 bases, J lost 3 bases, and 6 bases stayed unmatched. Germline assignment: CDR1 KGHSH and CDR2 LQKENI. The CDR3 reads CASQGGQHTEAFF. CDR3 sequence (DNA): TGTGCCAGCCAGGGGGGACAGCACACTGAAGCTTTCTTT. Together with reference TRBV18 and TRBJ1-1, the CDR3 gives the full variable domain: NAGVMQNPRHLVRRRGQEARLRCSPMKGHSHVYWYRQLPEEGLKFMVYLQKENIIDESGMPKERFSAEFPKEGPSILRIQQVVRGDSAAYFCASQGGQHTEAFFGQGTRLTVV.

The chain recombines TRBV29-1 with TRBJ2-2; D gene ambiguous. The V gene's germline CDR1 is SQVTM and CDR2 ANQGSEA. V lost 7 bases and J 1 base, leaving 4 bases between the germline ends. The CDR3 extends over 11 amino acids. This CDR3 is CSGGNTGELFF. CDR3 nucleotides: TGCAGCGGCGGGAACACCGGGGAGCTGTTTTTT.

The CDR3 region is CASSELAGGLTDTQYF. In nucleotides, the CDR3 is TGCGCCAGCAGTGAGCTAGCGGGGGGCCTCACAGATACGCAGTATTTT. The chain employs TRBV10-1 and TRBJ2-3; the match to TRBD2 covers 11 bases. The germline CDR1 and CDR2 sequences are WNHNN and SYGVQD (reference sequence). The CDR3 loop spans 16 amino acids. Trimming at V came to 2 bases and at J to 2 bases, leaving 3 bases not matched to a gene.

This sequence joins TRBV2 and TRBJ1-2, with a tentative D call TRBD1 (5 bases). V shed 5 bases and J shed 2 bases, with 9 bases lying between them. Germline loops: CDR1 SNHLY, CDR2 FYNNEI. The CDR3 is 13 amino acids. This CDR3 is CASSRDQNYGYTF. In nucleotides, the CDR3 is TGTGCCAGCAGTAGGGACCAAAACTATGGCTACACCTTC. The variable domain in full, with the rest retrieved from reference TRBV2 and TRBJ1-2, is EPEVTQTPSHQVTQMGQEVILRCVPISNHLYFYWYRQILGQKVEFLVSFYNNEISEKSEIFDDQFSVERPDGSNFTLKIRSTKLEDSAMYFCASSRDQNYGYTFGSGTRLTVV.

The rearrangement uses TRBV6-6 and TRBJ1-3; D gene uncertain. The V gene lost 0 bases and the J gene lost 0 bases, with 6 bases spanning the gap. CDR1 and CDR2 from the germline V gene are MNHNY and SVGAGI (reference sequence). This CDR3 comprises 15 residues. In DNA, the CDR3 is TGTGCCAGCAGTTACTCGTCTTCCTCTGGAAACACCATATATTTT. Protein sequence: CASSYSSSSGNTIYF.

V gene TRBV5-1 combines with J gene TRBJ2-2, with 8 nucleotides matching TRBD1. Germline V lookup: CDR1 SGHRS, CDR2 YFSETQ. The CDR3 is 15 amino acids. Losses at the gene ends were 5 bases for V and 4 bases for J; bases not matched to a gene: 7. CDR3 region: CASSLTGETTGELFF. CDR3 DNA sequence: TGCGCCAGCAGTTTGACAGGGGAGACCACCGGGGAGCTGTTTTTT.

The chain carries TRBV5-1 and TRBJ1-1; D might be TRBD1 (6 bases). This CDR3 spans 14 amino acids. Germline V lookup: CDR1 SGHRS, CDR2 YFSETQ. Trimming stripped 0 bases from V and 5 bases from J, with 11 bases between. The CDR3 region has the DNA TGCGCCAGCAGCTTGGTCGGGGGGCAGACTGAAGCTTTCTTT. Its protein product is CASSLVGGQTEAFF.

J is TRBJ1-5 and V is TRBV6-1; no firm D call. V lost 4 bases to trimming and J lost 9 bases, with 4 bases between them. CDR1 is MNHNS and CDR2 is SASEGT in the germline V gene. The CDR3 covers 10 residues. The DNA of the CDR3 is TGTGCCAGCAGTGGTCCGCCCCAGCATTTT. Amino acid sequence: CASSGPPQHF.